Each of the 12 T cell receptor beta chains below was sequenced from the same sample in a study of blood T cell repertoires in COVID-19. TCRdb's table, derived via immunoSEQ multiplex PCR, lists solely in-frame clones and lacks some. The sample includes roughly 42,000 clones, roughly 85% of them seen just once. The sample was peripheral blood. These TCRs come from a man aged 55 to 70 with acute or convalescent COVID-19.

The chain has TRBV5-5 and TRBJ2-7; D ambiguous. CDR1 SGHKS and CDR2 YYEKEE come from the germline V gene (reference sequence). V was clipped by 2 bases and J by 2 bases, with 5 bases between them. The length of the CDR3 is 12 residues. CDR3 sequence: CASSFQTYEQYF. The CDR3, as DNA: TGTGCCAGCAGCTTCCAGACCTACGAGCAGTACTTC.

Points on this clone: At one end the junction does not follow the germline gene, possibly because of a read error. The chain couples TRBV18 to TRBJ1-1, with D tentatively TRBD1 (5 bases). This CDR3 contains 13 residues. Germline V lookup: CDR1 KGHSH, CDR2 LQKENI. The CDR3 here is CASSLTGNTEAFF. DNA for the CDR3: TGTGCCAGTTCACTTACAGGGAACACTGAAGCTTTCTTT.

The rearrangement uses TRBV4-3 and TRBJ2-3; weak D call: TRBD2 (5 bases). CDR1 is LGHNA and CDR2 is YSLEER in the germline V gene. The CDR3 covers 14 residues. Trimming stripped 4 bases from V and 6 bases from J, with 14 bases between. Here the CDR3 DNA reads TGCGCCAGCAGCCCCGGCACGGGGTTGGATACGCAGTATTTT. Translated: CASSPGTGLDTQYF.

This chain connects TRBV19 to TRBJ1-3; D may be TRBD1 (6 bases). This CDR3 region has 16 residues. Germline lookup yields CDR1 LNHDA and CDR2 SQIVND (reference sequence). With 3 bases removed from V and 2 bases from J, the gap between germline ends came to 14 bases. CDR3 in DNA: TGTGCCAGTAGTATTGAGAAGGGGGTAACTGGAAACACCATATATTTT. It translates to CASSIEKGVTGNTIYF.

The chain employs TRBV20-1 and TRBJ2-6; maybe TRBD1 (5 bases). Between the trimmed V and J ends, which lost 3 bases and 0 bases, there was a span of 9 bases. The CDR3 loop spans 15 amino acids. Germline values: CDR1 DFQATT, CDR2 SNEGSKA (reference sequence). The CDR3: CSASQGSSGANVLTF. The CDR3 DNA follows: TGCAGTGCTAGTCAGGGTAGCTCTGGGGCCAACGTCCTGACTTTC.

The chain couples TRBV5-1 to TRBJ1-2; D remains ambiguous. This CDR3 has 14 amino acids. CDR1 and CDR2 (germline): SGHRS, YFSETQ. Trimming stripped 3 bases from V and 0 bases from J, with 9 bases between. This chain's CDR3 is CASSSRDPNYGYTF. In nucleotides, the CDR3 is TGCGCCAGCAGCTCCCGGGATCCTAACTATGGCTACACCTTC.

The chain is built from TRBV3-1 (or the pseudogene TRBV3-2) and TRBJ2-2; tentatively, D is TRBD2 (5 bases). Trimming took 1 base from V and 8 from J, leaving 8 bases between them. This CDR3 is 13 amino acids long. CDR1 and CDR2 from the germline V gene are LGHDT and YNNKEL (reference sequence). CDR3 sequence reads: CASSQGSGGELFF. As DNA, the CDR3 is TGTGCCAGCAGCCAAGGAAGCGGAGGGGAGCTGTTTTTT.

DNA for the CDR3: TGTGCCAGCAGCTCGAACAGGGGAGCTGGGGCCAACGTCCTGACTTTC. Translated, it gives CASSSNRGAGANVLTF. V is TRBV11-2 and J is TRBJ2-6; 7 positions match TRBD1. CDR1 and CDR2 from the germline V gene are SGHAT and FQNNGV. J was trimmed by 2 bases and V by 4 bases; bases with no gene match: 5. The length of the CDR3 is 16 residues.

V is TRBV30 and J is TRBJ1-1; perhaps TRBD1 as D (5 bases). Germline values: CDR1 GTSNPN, CDR2 SVGIG (reference sequence). CDR3 length: 12 residues. The CDR3 here is CGWGEMNTEAFF. For the CDR3, the DNA is TGTGGGTGGGGGGAGATGAACACTGAAGCTTTCTTT.

The chain joins TRBV7-9 to TRBJ1-5; D may be TRBD1 (5 bases). V shed 4 bases and J shed 6 bases, with 7 bases lying between them. The CDR3 is made up of 12 amino acids. Germline V gene sequence: CDR1 SEHNR, CDR2 FQNEAQ (reference sequence). The DNA for the CDR3 is TGTGCCAGCAGCTCAGGGTTTCAGCCCCAGCATTTT. This sequence encodes CASSSGFQPQHF.

About this clone: This sample includes further DNA sequences coding for the same CDR3. The chain uses TRBV20-1 and TRBJ2-7; D not certain. From germline, CDR1 is DFQATT and CDR2 SNEGSKA (reference sequence). Between the trimmed V and J ends, which lost 1 base and 3 bases, there was a span of 4 bases. CDR3 length equals 11 residues. CDR3 DNA: TGCAGTGCTAGAGCTAGCTACGAGCAGTACTTC. Its protein product is CSARASYEQYF.

This chain connects TRBV7-3 to TRBJ2-1; 12 bases align to TRBD2. The CDR3 totals 17 residues. Germline CDR1 is SGHTA and CDR2 is FQGTGA. V lost 5 bases to trimming and J lost 9 bases; unmatched junction nucleotides: 14. CDR3 region: CASSPGRGLAGIGEQFF. As DNA, the CDR3 is TGTGCCAGCAGCCCTGGGAGAGGACTAGCGGGGATCGGTGAGCAGTTCTTC.